This TCR beta chain stems from a study of response to subunit inactivated influenza vaccine. This clonotype was detected many times. TCRdb reprocessed the RT-PCR reads via MiXCR and lists one record per CDR3 protein. The sample lists about 170,000 distinct CDR3 sequences, roughly 12% occurring once. Per germline, CDR1 LNHDA and CDR2 SQIVND (reference sequence). The length of the CDR3 is 16 residues. After removal of 4 bases from V and 3 bases from J, the junction contained 8 bases not matched to a gene. The same specimen was also included in a second study, on T cells expressing NK-cell markers. According to that study: As the method of synthesis, 5'RACE template switching with UMIs yielded TCR beta cDNA.

Sequencing used CD8+ T cells sorted from PBMCs, obtained 11 to 12 days after vaccination. The source of this sequence is a man aged 45-60 years who received an inactivated influenza vaccine. The chain is built from TRBV19 and TRBJ2-7; 11 bases match TRBD1. The CDR3 is CASSTDAGTGGYEQYF. In nucleotides, the CDR3 is TGTGCCAGTAGTACGGACGCCGGGACAGGGGGCTACGAGCAGTACTTC.